This TCR beta chain originates from a study of blood T cell repertoires in COVID-19. Turning to the study itself: Italy, Spain and the United States were the sources of the convalescent and acute COVID-19 samples. PBMCs, B-cell-depleted T cells, or T cells provided the cDNA or gDNA that made up the material.

Methods used by the authors: For nucleated cells, counts were estimated from reference gene primer amplification. Only in-frame clones appear in the TCRdb table, and some are missing; sequencing was by immunoSEQ multiplex PCR. The V and J calls and the clone size are those of that table, but D and trimming were determined from the DNA. Among about 230,000 clones listed, roughly 88% were seen once. CDR1 and CDR2 from the germline V gene are SGHNT and YYREEE (reference sequence). The CDR3 length is 15 residues. Trimming removed 0 bases from V and 8 bases from J, with 14 bases in between. This rearrangement joins TRBV5-4 to TRBJ1-4, with D perhaps matching TRBD1 (5 bases). The sequenced sample consisted of peripheral blood. The TCR was taken from a man aged 35 to 55 with acute or convalescent COVID-19. The CDR3 loop reads CASSLAAGLGEKLFF. The CDR3 DNA is TGTGCCAGCAGCTTGGCGGCAGGGTTGGGGGAAAAACTGTTTTTT.